The clone carrying this TCR beta chain is a singleton in its sample. These data belong to a study of blood T cell repertoires in COVID-19. In the study's own analysis: Quantification of nucleated cells was approximated via reference gene primer amplification. The protocol was immunoSEQ multiplex PCR, while the TCRdb copy is restricted to in-frame clones and leaves out a portion. That table is the source of V, J and clone size, and D and trimming were worked out from the DNA. The sample consists of 300,000 to 400,000 clones, 88% of them appearing once. The receptor's source is a woman in her thirties with acute COVID-19. Material for sequencing was PBMCs or T cells enriched from blood (not recorded which).

CDR3 bases: TGTGCCAGCAGTGAATCTGCGACAGGGTACGAGCAGTACTTC. Encoded protein: CASSESATGYEQYF. The V and J genes are TRBV2 and TRBJ2-7; TRBD1 agrees at 7 bases. Germline V CDR1 and CDR2: SNHLY, FYNNEI. After removal of 2 bases from V and 4 bases from J, the junction contained 5 bases not matched to a gene. The CDR3 runs 14 residues.